The 6 T cell receptor beta chains presented below share a single source sample, sequenced in a study of blood T cell repertoires in COVID-19. Libraries were prepared by immunoSEQ multiplex PCR; TCRdb keeps only in-frame clonotypes and omits some of them. Among roughly 200,000 clones listed, about 88% were seen once. The sample consisted of peripheral blood. These receptors originate from a man in his forties or fifties with COVID-19, enrolled during active disease.

In its sample, this clone was seen a few times. The V gene is TRBV7-8, the J gene TRBJ1-3; 7 nucleotides align to TRBD1. The CDR3 has 14 residues. V lost 5 bases to trimming and J lost 4 bases; unmatched junction nucleotides: 5. Germline loops: CDR1 SGHVS, CDR2 FQNEAQ. In nucleotides, the CDR3 is TGTGCCAGCAGCCGAGGGACAGCCGGAAACACCATATATTTT. Amino acid sequence: CASSRGTAGNTIYF.

The chain links TRBV25-1 to TRBJ1-3; D gene uncertain. The CDR3 is 16 amino acids. Trimming shortened V by 5 bases and J by 0 bases, and 14 bases separated the two germline ends. Germline CDR1 MGHDK, CDR2 SYGVNS. The CDR3 coding sequence is TGTGCCAGCAGTCAAAACGGCAGGAACTCTGGAAACACCATATATTTT. It is translated as CASSQNGRNSGNTIYF. The complete variable domain, with remaining parts taken from reference TRBV25-1 and TRBJ1-3, reads EADIYQTPRYLVIGTGKKITLECSQTMGHDKMYWYQQDPGMELHLIHYSYGVNSTEKGDLSSESTVSRIRTEHFPLTLESARPSHTSQYLCASSQNGRNSGNTIYFGEGSWLTVV.

The gene calls are TRBV19 and TRBJ2-3; D uncertain. Germline CDR1 reads LNHDA; CDR2 reads SQIVND (reference sequence). The V end lost 8 bases, the J end lost 0 bases, and 15 bases lay between the germline ends. The CDR3 totals 15 residues. DNA of the CDR3: TGTGCCAGTGCTGAACGAGCGAAAAGCACAGATACGCAGTATTTT. Translated: CASAERAKSTDTQYF.

This clone has more than one count but fewer than ten. J is TRBJ2-7 and V is TRBV6-5; the D is unclear. Germline-derived CDR1 and CDR2 are MNHEY and SVGAGI. The V end was cut by 5 bases, the J end by 2 bases, with 13 bases between. This CDR3 region has 14 residues. CDR3 protein: CASSPKHGTYEQYF. The CDR3 region has the DNA TGTGCCAGCAGTCCAAAACATGGTACCTACGAGCAGTACTTC.

The chain couples TRBV4-2 to TRBJ1-2; 8 nucleotides line up with TRBD1. CDR1 is LGHNA, CDR2 YNFKEQ, per germline. The length of the CDR3 is 15 residues. V was pared by 6 bases and J by 1 base, with 7 bases of the junction left unmatched. CDR3: CASSPQGDHNYGYTF. The CDR3 DNA sequence: TGTGCCAGCAGTCCACAGGGGGATCATAACTATGGCTACACCTTC.

The chain links TRBV7-6 to TRBJ2-3; unclear D gene. The germline CDR1 and CDR2 sequences are SGHVS and FNYEAQ. The CDR3 totals 13 residues. V lost 2 bases and J lost 6, with 9 bases in between. The CDR3 here is CASSLSFGDTQYF. The CDR3 region has the DNA TGTGCCAGCAGCTTATCGTTCGGGGATACGCAGTATTTT.